This T cell receptor beta chain came from a study of identical twins. General study findings and limits: Excess sharing between twins was weaker in beta out-of-frame sequences. Zero-insertion analyses might be partly confounded by invariant T cells like MAIT and iNKT.

With 5 bases clipped from V and 3 bases from J, the junction kept 6 bases outside the gene matches. The CDR3 runs to 13 residues. Germline V gene data show CDR1 as DFQATT and CDR2 as SNEGSKA (reference sequence). One entry per CDR3 protein results from TCRdb running MiXCR on the 5' RACE reads. The table records about 1.7 million distinct CDR3 sequences, under 35% of them present only once. To note about this clonotype: The antigen remains unidentified.

This chain uses TRBV20-1 with TRBJ2-5; 7 bases are a match to TRBD2. Sequencing was performed on cord blood. The receptor comes from a newborn girl in good health. The CDR3 bases are TGCAGTGCTGGACGAGCGGGAAAAGAGACCCAGTACTTC. It specifies CSAGRAGKETQYF.